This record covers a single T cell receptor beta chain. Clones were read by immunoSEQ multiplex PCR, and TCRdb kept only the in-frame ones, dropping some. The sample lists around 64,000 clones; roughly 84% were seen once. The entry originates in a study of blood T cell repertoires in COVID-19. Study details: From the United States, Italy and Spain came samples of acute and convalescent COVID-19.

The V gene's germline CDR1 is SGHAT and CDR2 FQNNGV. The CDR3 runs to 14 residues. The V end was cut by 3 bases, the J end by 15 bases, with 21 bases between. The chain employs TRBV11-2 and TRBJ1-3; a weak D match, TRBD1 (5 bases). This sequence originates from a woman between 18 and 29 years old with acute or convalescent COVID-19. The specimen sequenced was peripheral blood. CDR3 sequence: CASSFDVGPFQGYF. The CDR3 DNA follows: TGTGCCAGCAGCTTCGACGTGGGTCCTTTCCAGGGATATTTT.